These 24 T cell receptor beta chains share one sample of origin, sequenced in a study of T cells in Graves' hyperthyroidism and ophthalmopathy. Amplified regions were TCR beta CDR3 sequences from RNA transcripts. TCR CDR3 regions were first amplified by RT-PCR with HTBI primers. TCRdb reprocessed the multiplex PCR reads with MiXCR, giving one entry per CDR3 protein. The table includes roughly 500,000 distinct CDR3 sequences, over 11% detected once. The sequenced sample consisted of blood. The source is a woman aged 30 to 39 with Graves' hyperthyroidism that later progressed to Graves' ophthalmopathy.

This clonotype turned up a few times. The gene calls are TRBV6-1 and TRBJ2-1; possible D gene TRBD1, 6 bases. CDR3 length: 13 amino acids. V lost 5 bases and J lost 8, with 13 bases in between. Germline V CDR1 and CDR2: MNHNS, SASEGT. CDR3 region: CASSKQGTDEQFF. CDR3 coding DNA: TGTGCCAGCAGTAAACAGGGAACTGATGAGCAGTTCTTC.

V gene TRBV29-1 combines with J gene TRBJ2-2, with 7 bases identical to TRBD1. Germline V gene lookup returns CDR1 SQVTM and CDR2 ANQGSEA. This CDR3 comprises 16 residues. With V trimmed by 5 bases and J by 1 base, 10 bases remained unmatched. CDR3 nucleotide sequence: TGCAGCGTTCGCCGGGACAGTCATCTGAACACCGGGGAGCTGTTTTTT. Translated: CSVRRDSHLNTGELFF.

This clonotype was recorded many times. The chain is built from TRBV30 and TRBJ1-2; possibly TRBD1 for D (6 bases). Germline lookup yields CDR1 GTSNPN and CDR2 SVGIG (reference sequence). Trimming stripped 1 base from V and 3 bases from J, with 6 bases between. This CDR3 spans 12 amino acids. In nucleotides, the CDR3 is TGTGCCTGGAGTGGGACAGACTATGGCTACACCTTC. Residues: CAWSGTDYGYTF.

Written as DNA, the CDR3 is TGTGCCAGCAGCCGACAGGGCACAGATACGCAGTATTTT. Amino acid sequence: CASSRQGTDTQYF. This sequence joins TRBV5-6 and TRBJ2-3, with D maybe TRBD1 (6 bases). This CDR3 spans 13 amino acids. The V and J ends lost 4 bases and 1 base respectively, with 7 bases between them. Germline V lookup: CDR1 SGHDT, CDR2 YYEEEE.

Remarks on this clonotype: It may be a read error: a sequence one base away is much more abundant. CDR3 in amino acids: CASSSGDSPGGDTQYF. CDR3 coding DNA: TGTGCCAGCAGCTCGGGGGACTCCCCGGGGGGGGATACGCAGTATTTT. The chain has TRBV13 and TRBJ2-3, with TRBD2 matching 8 bases. V was pared by 4 bases and J by 6 bases, with 12 bases of the junction left unmatched. CDR1 and CDR2 from the germline V gene are PRHDT and FYEKMQ (reference sequence). This CDR3 spans 16 amino acids.

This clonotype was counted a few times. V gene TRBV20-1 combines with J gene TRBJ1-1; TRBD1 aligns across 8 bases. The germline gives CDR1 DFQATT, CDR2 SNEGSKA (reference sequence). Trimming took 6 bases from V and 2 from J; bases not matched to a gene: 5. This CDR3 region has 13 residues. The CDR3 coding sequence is TGCAGTGCCGGACAGGGATACAACACTGAAGCTTTCTTT. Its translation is CSAGQGYNTEAFF.

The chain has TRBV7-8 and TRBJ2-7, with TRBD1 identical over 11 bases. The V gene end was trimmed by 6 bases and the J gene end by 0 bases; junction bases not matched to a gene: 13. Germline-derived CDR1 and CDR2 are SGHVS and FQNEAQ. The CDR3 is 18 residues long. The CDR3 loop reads CASSSGTGGVGGSYEQYF. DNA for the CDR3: TGTGCCAGCAGTTCCGGGACAGGGGGGGTAGGGGGCTCCTACGAGCAGTACTTC. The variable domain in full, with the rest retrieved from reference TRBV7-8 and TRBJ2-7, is GAGVSQSPRYKVAKRGQDVALRCDPISGHVSLFWYQQALGQGPEFLTYFQNEAQLDKSGLPSDRFFAERPEGSVSTLKIQRTQQEDSAVYLCASSSGTGGVGGSYEQYFGPGTRLTVT.

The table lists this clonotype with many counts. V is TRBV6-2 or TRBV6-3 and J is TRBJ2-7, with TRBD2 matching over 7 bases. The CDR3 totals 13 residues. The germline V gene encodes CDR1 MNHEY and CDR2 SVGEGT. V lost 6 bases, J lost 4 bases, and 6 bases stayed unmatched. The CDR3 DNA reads TGTGCCAGCAGACCCGCCGGGAGGTACGAGCAGTACTTC. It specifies CASRPAGRYEQYF.

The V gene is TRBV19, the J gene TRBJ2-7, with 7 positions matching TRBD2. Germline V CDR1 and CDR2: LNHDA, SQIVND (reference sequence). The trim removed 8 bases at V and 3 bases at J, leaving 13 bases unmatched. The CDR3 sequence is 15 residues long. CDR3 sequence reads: CASGVESGTHYEQYF. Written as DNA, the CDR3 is TGTGCCAGTGGGGTCGAGAGCGGGACTCACTACGAGCAGTACTTC.

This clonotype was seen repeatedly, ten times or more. Written as DNA, the CDR3 is TGTGCCAGCAGTTACGCCGGGACGGAGTACAATGAGCAGTTCTTC. This translates into CASSYAGTEYNEQFF. This chain joins TRBV6-1 and TRBJ2-1; perhaps D is TRBD1 or TRBD2 (5 bases each). The germline V gene has CDR1 MNHNS and CDR2 SASEGT. V was pared by 5 bases and J by 4 bases, with 15 bases between. The CDR3 spans 15 residues.

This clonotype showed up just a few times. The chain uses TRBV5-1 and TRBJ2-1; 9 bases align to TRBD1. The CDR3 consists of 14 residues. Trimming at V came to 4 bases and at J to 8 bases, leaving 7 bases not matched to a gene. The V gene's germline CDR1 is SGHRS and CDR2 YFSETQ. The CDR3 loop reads CASSMGQGIHEQFF. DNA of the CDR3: TGCGCCAGCAGCATGGGACAGGGAATACATGAGCAGTTCTTC.

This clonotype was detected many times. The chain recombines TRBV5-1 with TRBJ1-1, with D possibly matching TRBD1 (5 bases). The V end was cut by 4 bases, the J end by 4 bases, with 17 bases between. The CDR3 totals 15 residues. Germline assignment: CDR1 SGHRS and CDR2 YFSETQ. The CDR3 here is CASSPDGHPFTEAFF. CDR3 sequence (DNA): TGCGCCAGCAGCCCCGACGGACATCCCTTCACTGAAGCTTTCTTT.

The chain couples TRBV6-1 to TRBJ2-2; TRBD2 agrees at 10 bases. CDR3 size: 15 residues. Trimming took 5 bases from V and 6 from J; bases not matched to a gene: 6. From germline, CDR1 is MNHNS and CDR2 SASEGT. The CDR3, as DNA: TGTGCCAGCAGTCCTAGCGGGAGAGGGGCCGGGGAGCTGTTTTTT. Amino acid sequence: CASSPSGRGAGELFF.

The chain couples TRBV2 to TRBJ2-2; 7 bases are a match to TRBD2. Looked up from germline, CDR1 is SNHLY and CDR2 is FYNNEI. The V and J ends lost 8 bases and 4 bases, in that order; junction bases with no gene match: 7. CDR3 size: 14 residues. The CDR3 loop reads CASGGDYSTGELFF. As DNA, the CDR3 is TGTGCCAGCGGGGGGGACTACAGCACCGGGGAGCTGTTTTTT.

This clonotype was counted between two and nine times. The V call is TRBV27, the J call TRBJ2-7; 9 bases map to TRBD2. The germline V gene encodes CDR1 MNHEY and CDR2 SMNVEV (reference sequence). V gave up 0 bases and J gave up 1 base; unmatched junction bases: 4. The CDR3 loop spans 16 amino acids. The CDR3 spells CASSLSPSGASYEQYF. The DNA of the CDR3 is TGTGCCAGCAGTTTATCGCCTAGCGGGGCGTCCTACGAGCAGTACTTC.

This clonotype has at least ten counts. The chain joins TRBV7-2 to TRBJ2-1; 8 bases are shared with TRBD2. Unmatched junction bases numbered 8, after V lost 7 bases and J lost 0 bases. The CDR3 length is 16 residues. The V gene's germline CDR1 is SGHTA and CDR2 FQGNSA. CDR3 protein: CASTGGVLSSYNEQFF. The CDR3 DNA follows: TGTGCCAGCACCGGGGGGGTTCTGAGCTCCTACAATGAGCAGTTCTTC. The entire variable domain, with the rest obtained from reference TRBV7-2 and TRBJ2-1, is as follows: GAGVSQSPSNKVTEKGKDVELRCDPISGHTALYWYRQSLGQGLEFLIYFQGNSAPDKSGLPSDRFSAERTGGSVSTLTIQRTQQEDSAVYLCASTGGVLSSYNEQFFGPGTRLTVL.

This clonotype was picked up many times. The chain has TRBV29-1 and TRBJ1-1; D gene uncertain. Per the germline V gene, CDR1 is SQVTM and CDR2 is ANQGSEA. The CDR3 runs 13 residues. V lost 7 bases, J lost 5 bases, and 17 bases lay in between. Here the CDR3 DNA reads TGCAGCGCTAGGATAAGGAGCGAGACTGAAGCTTTCTTT. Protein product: CSARIRSETEAFF.

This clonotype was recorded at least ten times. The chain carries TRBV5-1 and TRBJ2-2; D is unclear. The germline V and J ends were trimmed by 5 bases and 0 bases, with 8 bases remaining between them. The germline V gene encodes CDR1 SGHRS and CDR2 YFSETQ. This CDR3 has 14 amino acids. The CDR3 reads CASRLPANTGELFF. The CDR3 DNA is TGCGCCAGCAGACTTCCCGCGAACACCGGGGAGCTGTTTTTT.

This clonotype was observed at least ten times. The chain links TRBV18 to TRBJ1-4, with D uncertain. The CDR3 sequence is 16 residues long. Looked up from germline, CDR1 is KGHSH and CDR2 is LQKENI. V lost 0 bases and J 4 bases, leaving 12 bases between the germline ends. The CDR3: CASSPPNGLDNEKLFF. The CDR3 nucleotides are TGTGCCAGCTCACCACCGAACGGGCTGGATAATGAAAAACTGTTTTTT.

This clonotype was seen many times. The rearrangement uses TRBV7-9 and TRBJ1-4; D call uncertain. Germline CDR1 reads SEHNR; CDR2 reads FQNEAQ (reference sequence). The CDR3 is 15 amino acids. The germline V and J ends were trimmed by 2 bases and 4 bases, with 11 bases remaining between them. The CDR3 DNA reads TGTGCCAGCAGCTTAACGGAGGTCGTTAATGAAAAACTGTTTTTT. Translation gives CASSLTEVVNEKLFF.

The CDR3 coding sequence is TGCGCCAGCAGCCAAGAACTGGGGAGCTATGGCTACACCTTC. Protein sequence: CASSQELGSYGYTF. The chain employs TRBV4-1 and TRBJ1-2; D is unresolved. CDR3 length: 14 residues. CDR1 and CDR2 (germline): MGHRA, YSYEKL. With 0 bases removed from V and 4 bases from J, the gap between germline ends came to 9 bases.

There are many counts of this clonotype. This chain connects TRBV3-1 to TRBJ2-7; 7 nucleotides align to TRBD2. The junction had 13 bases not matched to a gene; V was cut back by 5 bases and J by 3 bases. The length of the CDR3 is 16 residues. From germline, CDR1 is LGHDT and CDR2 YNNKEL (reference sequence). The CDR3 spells CASSGAGSRGDYEQYF. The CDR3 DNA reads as TGTGCCAGCAGCGGGGCGGGCAGTCGGGGGGACTACGAGCAGTACTTC.

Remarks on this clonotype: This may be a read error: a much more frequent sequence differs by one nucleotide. The CDR3 region has the DNA TGTCCCTCCCACGCACAAACCTCCTACGAGCAGTACTTC. This encodes CPSHAQTSYEQYF. The chain carries TRBV5-5 and TRBJ2-7; D gene uncertain. Germline CDR1 reads SGHKS; CDR2 reads YYEKEE (reference sequence). The CDR3 runs 13 residues.

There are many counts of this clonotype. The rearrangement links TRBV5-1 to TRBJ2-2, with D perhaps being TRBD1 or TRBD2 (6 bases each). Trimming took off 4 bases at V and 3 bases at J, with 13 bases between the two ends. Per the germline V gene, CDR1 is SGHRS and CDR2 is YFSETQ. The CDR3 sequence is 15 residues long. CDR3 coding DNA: TGCGCCAGCAGCCCTAGGGGGGCGGACACCGGGGAGCTGTTTTTT. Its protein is CASSPRGADTGELFF.